Listed below are T cell receptor beta chains from one sample, sequenced in a study of yellow fever vaccine responses in identical twins. TCRdb ran MiXCR on the RT-PCR reads and lists one entry per CDR3 protein. The sample carries approximately 33,000 distinct CDR3 sequences, less than 70% recorded once. This material consisted of T cells from blood (PBMCs), unsorted or a sorted subset (not recorded which), taken before or after yellow fever vaccination (not recorded which). Receptors were obtained from a woman younger than 35 who received the yellow fever vaccine. Both conserved end residues are part of each CDR3. D genes are given only for firm matches. The size of a clone is reported for some rows only, either as once, few or many, or as a class for expanded clones.

J gene	V gene	clone size	D gene	CDR3 DNA	CDR3 protein
TRBJ2-1	TRBV2	NA	NA	TGTGCCAGCAGTGTCACAGCAGGTGATGAGCAGTTCTTC	CASSVTAGDEQFF
TRBJ2-7	TRBV15	NA	NA	TGTGCCACCAGCAGGTCGTCAGGCTTGCCGACCATCTACGAGCAGTACTTC	CATSRSSGLPTIYEQYF
TRBJ2-7	TRBV3-1	NA	NA	TGTGCCAGCAGCCACCCCATTCCGGGACTTAAGGGCGAGCAGTACTTC	CASSHPIPGLKGEQYF
TRBJ2-2	TRBV12-3/TRBV12-4	few	NA	TGTGCCAGCAGTTGGGACCGACTGAACACCGGGGAGCTGTTTTTT	CASSWDRLNTGELFF
TRBJ1-1	TRBV7-3	NA	TRBD1	TGTGCCAGCAGCACCCAACAGGGGGAAGCTTTCTTT	CASSTQQGEAFF
TRBJ2-7	TRBV5-1	once	NA	TGCGCCAGCAGCTTGGGGACTCCGGGTCTGTCTGAGCAGTACTTC	CASSLGTPGLSEQYF
TRBJ2-1	TRBV12-3/TRBV12-4	few	NA	TGTGCCAGCAGTTTTACAGCGAACAATGAGCAGTTCTTC	CASSFTANNEQFF
TRBJ2-3	TRBV5-1	NA	TRBD2	TGCGCCAGCAGCTTGGTCGGGACTAGCGGGAGTGGCACAGATACGCAGTATTTT	CASSLVGTSGSGTDTQYF
TRBJ2-1	TRBV7-3	NA	NA	TGTGCCAGCAGCCCATCTAGGGATGAGCAGTTCTTC	CASSPSRDEQFF
TRBJ1-3	TRBV10-3	NA	TRBD1	TGTGCCATCAGTACGCTCGGGACAGCTGGAAACACCATATATTTT	CAISTLGTAGNTIYF
TRBJ2-7	TRBV4-1	few	TRBD2	TGCGCCAGCAGCCACTTAGCGGGCCACTCCTACGAGCAGTACTTC	CASSHLAGHSYEQYF
TRBJ2-1	TRBV29-1	once	NA	TGCAGCGTTGGGCTGAATGAGCAGTTCTTC	CSVGLNEQFF
TRBJ2-1	TRBV29-1	NA	NA	TGCAACCCTCCGGGACCCTACCGGTACAATGAGCAGTTCTTC	CNPPGPYRYNEQFF
TRBJ1-1	TRBV29-1	few	NA	TGCAGCGTTGCTGGCAACGTGGACACTGAAGCTTTCTTT	CSVAGNVDTEAFF
TRBJ1-2	TRBV5-1	NA	NA	TGCGCCAGCAGCTTGTCGGCAGGGAATGGCTACACCTTC	CASSLSAGNGYTF
TRBJ2-3	TRBV7-2	few	NA	TGTGCCAGCAGCTTAATGATGGCCACAGATACGCAGTATTTT	CASSLMMATDTQYF
TRBJ2-2	TRBV7-9	NA	NA	TGTGCCAGCAGCCCCCAGACAGTCACCGGGGAGCTGTTTTTT	CASSPQTVTGELFF
TRBJ2-5	TRBV11-2	few	NA	TGTGCCAGCAGCTTAGAGGGCAGCCGGTACGGGGAGACCCAGTACTTC	CASSLEGSRYGETQYF
TRBJ1-4	TRBV4-1	NA	TRBD1	TGCGCCAGCAGCCAAGTTCAGGGGGGTGAAAAACTGTTTTTT	CASSQVQGGEKLFF
TRBJ1-4	TRBV28	NA	NA	TGTGCCAGCAGTTTACCTGTCACCTCAACTAATGAAAAACTGTTTTTT	CASSLPVTSTNEKLFF
TRBJ2-3	TRBV12-3/TRBV12-4	NA	NA	TGTGCCAGCAGTTTACTGGATCCCCCAGATACGCAGTATTTT	CASSLLDPPDTQYF
TRBJ1-2	TRBV12-3/TRBV12-4	NA	TRBD1	TGTGCCAGCAGTCCGGGACAGGGAAGATTGGGATACACCTTC	CASSPGQGRLGYTF
TRBJ2-5	TRBV11-3	NA	NA	TGTGCCAGCAGCTTATGGGGGCTAGAGACCCAGTACTTC	CASSLWGLETQYF
TRBJ2-1	TRBV7-6	once	NA	TGTGCCAGCAGCTTAGCGCCGGTGGAGGGACCCCTATACAATGAGCAGTTCTTC	CASSLAPVEGPLYNEQFF
TRBJ2-3	TRBV3-1	NA	NA	TGTGCCAGCAGCCACCGCACAGATACGCAGTATTTT	CASSHRTDTQYF
TRBJ2-3	TRBV29-1	NA	TRBD2	TGCAGCGCTACGACTAGCGGGGGGAGTACAGATACGCAGTATTTT	CSATTSGGSTDTQYF
TRBJ2-6	TRBV12-3/TRBV12-4	NA	NA	TGTGCCAGCAGCCCCCACCCCTCACGGGCTGGGGCCAACGTCCTGACTTTC	CASSPHPSRAGANVLTF
TRBJ1-1	TRBV29-1	NA	NA	TGCAGCTCTGAAGGGAACACTGAAGCTTTCTTT	CSSEGNTEAFF
TRBJ1-5	TRBV20-1	NA	TRBD1	TGCAGTGCTAAGGGGACAGAAAATCAGCCCCAGCATTTT	CSAKGTENQPQHF
TRBJ2-1	TRBV29-1	NA	NA	TGCAGCGCCGCTAACAATGAGCAGTTCTTC	CSAANNEQFF
TRBJ2-1	TRBV20-1	once	TRBD1	TGCAGTGCTAGATCAGCACAGGGGACCTACAATGAGCAGTTCTTC	CSARSAQGTYNEQFF
TRBJ2-5	TRBV11-3	NA	TRBD1	TGTGCCAGCAGCTTCCGGGGACAGAGGGGAGAGACCCAGTACTTC	CASSFRGQRGETQYF
TRBJ2-5	TRBV7-6	NA	NA	TGTGCCAGCAGCTTAGGGCCAACGGGAGAGACCCAGTACTTC	CASSLGPTGETQYF
TRBJ1-1	TRBV28	NA	NA	TGTGCCAGCACTTCGGGGACAATTAGTAACACTGAAGCTTTCTTT	CASTSGTISNTEAFF
TRBJ1-5	TRBV5-1	few	TRBD1	TGCGCCAGCAGCCCTGGGACAGGCCTCAATCAGCCCCAGCATTTT	CASSPGTGLNQPQHF
TRBJ1-2	TRBV7-6	NA	NA	TGTGCCACCTCTGGGGACCACTATGGCTACACCTTC	CATSGDHYGYTF
TRBJ2-7	TRBV5-6	NA	NA	TGTGCCAGCAGCTTTATCGCCTTCCACGAGCAGTACTTC	CASSFIAFHEQYF
TRBJ1-2	TRBV18	NA	NA	TGTGCCAGCTCACCCCAATCCGCTGGCGGTGGCTACACCTTC	CASSPQSAGGGYTF
TRBJ2-7	TRBV29-1	NA	NA	TGCAGCGTAGCCGGTCGTGAGCAGTACTTC	CSVAGREQYF
TRBJ1-1	TRBV11-2	once	NA	TGTGCCAGCAGGGGGTGGAACACTGAAGCTTTCTTT	CASRGWNTEAFF
TRBJ2-1	TRBV19	NA	NA	TGTGCCAGTAGTATAGATGACGGGGACGATGAGCAGTTCTTC	CASSIDDGDDEQFF
TRBJ2-5	TRBV18	few	NA	TGTGCCAGCTCACCACCTGGACTTGGCAGAGAGACCCAGTACTTC	CASSPPGLGRETQYF
TRBJ2-1	TRBV4-1	NA	NA	TGCGCCAGCAGCCAATCAGGGGTGGGCTACAATGAGCAGTTCTTC	CASSQSGVGYNEQFF
TRBJ1-2	TRBV29-1	NA	TRBD1	TGCAGCGTCGCTTGGGACAGTCCCTATGGCTACACCTTC	CSVAWDSPYGYTF
TRBJ2-1	TRBV6-2/TRBV6-3	NA	TRBD1	TGTGCCAGCAGTTACTCCCCGGGACAGCCCAATGAGCAGTTCTTC	CASSYSPGQPNEQFF
TRBJ2-7	TRBV15	NA	TRBD2	TGTGCCACCAGCAGAGAACTAGCGGGAAAGCCCTACGAGCAGTACTTC	CATSRELAGKPYEQYF
TRBJ2-2	TRBV27	NA	TRBD1	TGTGCCAGCAGAATACAGGGGGGCACCGGGGAGCTGTTTTTT	CASRIQGGTGELFF
TRBJ1-4	TRBV5-1	NA	TRBD1	TGCGCCAGCAGCGACGGGACAGGCAGTCAAAGGCTGTTTTTT	CASSDGTGSQRLFF
TRBJ1-2	TRBV10-1	few	NA	TGCGCCAGTTCTCGGCGTGAGGGCTATGGCTACACCTTC	CASSRREGYGYTF
TRBJ2-7	TRBV11-3	few	TRBD2	TGTGCCAGCAGCTTAGATTTCCCTAGCGGGTACGAGCAGTACTTC	CASSLDFPSGYEQYF
TRBJ2-7	TRBV4-1	few	NA	TGCGCCAGCAGCGAAAGGGGGGCAGGAAACTTCTACGAGCAGTACTTC	CASSERGAGNFYEQYF
TRBJ2-7	TRBV18	few	TRBD1	TGTGCCAGCTCACCGGGGACAGGGCCCTACGAGCAGTACTTC	CASSPGTGPYEQYF